This T cell receptor beta chain was documented in a study of blood T cell repertoires in COVID-19. On the study more broadly: Acute and convalescent COVID-19 specimens originated in the United States, Italy and Spain. PBMCs, B-cell-depleted T cells, or T cells were the source of the cDNA or gDNA that made up the material.

In the study's own analysis: Amplification with reference gene primers provided the estimates of nucleated cell counts. This table comes from immunoSEQ multiplex PCR, and its TCRdb copy is limited to in-frame clones, with some not included. The D gene and trimming were derived from the DNA, and the V and J assignments and clone size from that table. The sample records 150,000 to 200,000 clones, roughly 89% being singletons. With 1 base clipped from V and 0 bases from J, the junction kept 3 bases outside the gene matches. Germline V gives CDR1 SGHRS, CDR2 YFSETQ. The CDR3 extends over 17 amino acids. This chain joins TRBV5-1 and TRBJ2-1; TRBD2 matches 11 bases. The receptor comes from a man aged 18 to 35 with active or convalescent COVID-19. Source material: peripheral blood. DNA for the CDR3: TGCGCCAGCAGCTTGTTAGCGGGGGGGAGCTCCTACAATGAGCAGTTCTTC. Its translation is CASSLLAGGSSYNEQFF.